This passage covers 7 T cell receptor beta chains from one sample sequenced in a study of long-term antiretroviral therapy in people with HIV (dated by TCRdb to 2021 to 2024). The immunoSEQ hsTCRB v3.0 assay was used at survey level resolution to sequence the TRB variable region. Held by TCRdb, this immuneACCESS table contains in-frame sequences only and omits some clones. Under half of the omission traces to an unresolved V gene where checked; the cause of the rest is unknown. This sample holds tens of thousands of clones; more than 65% were observed only once. The leading ten clones occupy around 10% of the sample. The sequenced sample was unsorted PBMCs, obtained around 2.5 years after starting antiretroviral therapy. All receptors derive from a man aged 35-49 years with HIV.

The V call is TRBV5-4, the J call TRBJ2-1; possibly TRBD1 for D (6 bases). Trimming cost V 4 bases and J 0 bases, with 11 bases left between them. Germline V gives CDR1 SGHNT, CDR2 YYREEE (reference sequence). This CDR3 has 15 amino acids. In nucleotides, the CDR3 is TGTGCCAGCAGCCCGGACAGTTTCTCCTACAATGAGCAGTTCTTC. This encodes CASSPDSFSYNEQFF.

The chain links TRBV20-1 to TRBJ1-5; tentatively, D is TRBD1 (6 bases). The CDR3 is made up of 11 amino acids. The V and J ends lost 8 bases and 6 bases respectively, with 11 bases between them. The germline CDR1 and CDR2 sequences are DFQATT and SNEGSKA (reference sequence). CDR3 DNA: TGCAGTACGGGGGGCCGTCAGCCCCAGCATTTT. Translated: CSTGGRQPQHF.

The chain joins TRBV6-5 to TRBJ1-2, with unresolved D. The CDR3 extends over 14 amino acids. The V end lost 5 bases, the J end lost 8 bases, and 18 bases lay between the germline ends. Germline V gives CDR1 MNHEY, CDR2 SVGAGI. The CDR3 nucleotides read TGTGCCAGCAGTCCCGACCTGACTCCTAGGGGCTACACCTTC. Translated: CASSPDLTPRGYTF.

The chain uses TRBV29-1 and TRBJ2-1; 8 bases are shared with TRBD1. The V segment lost 2 bases and the J segment 5 bases; nucleotides outside the gene matches: 8. The CDR3 length is 15 residues. The germline gives CDR1 SQVTM, CDR2 ANQGSEA. CDR3 loop: CSVEIQGQVNNEQFF. The CDR3 DNA is TGCAGCGTTGAAATCCAGGGACAGGTAAACAATGAGCAGTTCTTC.

The rearrangement joins TRBV25-1 to TRBJ2-3; TRBD2 matches at 9 bases. This CDR3 comprises 17 residues. CDR1 MGHDK and CDR2 SYGVNS come from the germline V gene. V was clipped by 2 bases and J by 3 bases; unmatched bases: 9. CDR3 sequence: CASSEGGAGGQTDTQYF. Here the CDR3 DNA reads TGTGCCAGCAGTGAAGGAGGAGCGGGAGGCCAGACAGATACGCAGTATTTT.

V is TRBV28 and J is TRBJ1-2; D gene unclear. CDR3 length equals 15 residues. V was clipped by 6 bases and J by 5 bases, with 19 bases between them. Germline V gives CDR1 MDHEN, CDR2 SYDVKM. Here the CDR3 DNA reads TGTGCCAGCAGCCTCGCCGGATCGTCGGGATATGGCTACACCTTC. It yields the protein CASSLAGSSGYGYTF.

The chain links TRBV4-1 to TRBJ2-3; D might be TRBD2 (5 bases). Germline assignment: CDR1 MGHRA and CDR2 YSYEKL. The V end lost 4 bases, the J end lost 6 bases, and 11 bases lay between the germline ends. The CDR3 has 13 amino acids. The CDR3 reads CASSLTSPDTQYF. The CDR3 bases are TGCGCCAGCAGCCTAACTAGTCCGGATACGCAGTATTTT.